A selection of T cell receptor beta chains follows, all from one sample in a study of type 1 regulatory T cells. TCRdb itself ran the reads through MiXCR, one entry per CDR3 protein. The table lists approximately 100,000 distinct CDR3 sequences, roughly a third of them singletons. The sequenced material came from CD4+ T cells, either the whole sample or a sorted fraction (not recorded which). The receptors stem from a human donor in good health. CDR3s include the opening cysteine and the closing phenylalanine or tryptophan. D genes are given only for firm matches. For some rows the clone size is stated as once, few or many, or as a class when expanded; others skip it.

V: TRBV27; D: TRBD2; size: NA; J: TRBJ2-7; DNA: TGTGCCAGCAGCCCGTTAGTCGGCGGGGCCGGGACTAGCTACGAGCAGTACTTC; CDR3: CASSPLVGGAGTSYEQYF
V: TRBV10-3; D: NA; size: NA; J: TRBJ1-1; DNA: TGTGCCAGTGGAAACACTGAAGCTTTCTTT; CDR3: CASGNTEAFF
V: TRBV3-1; D: NA; size: NA; J: TRBJ2-7; DNA: TGTGCCAGCAGCCAAGTTGGGCAGAGATCCTACGAGCAGTACTTC; CDR3: CASSQVGQRSYEQYF
V: TRBV5-4; D: NA; size: NA; J: TRBJ1-1; DNA: TGTGCCAGCAGCTTGCTCGAGAACACTGAAGCTTTCTTT; CDR3: CASSLLENTEAFF
V: TRBV15; D: TRBD1; size: many; J: TRBJ2-1; DNA: TGTGCCACCAGCAGAAGAGGGACAGACAATGAGCAGTTCTTC; CDR3: CATSRRGTDNEQFF
V: TRBV4-1; D: TRBD2; size: NA; J: TRBJ2-7; DNA: TGCGCCAGCAGCCCGAGCGGGAGTCGATACGAGCAGTACTTC; CDR3: CASSPSGSRYEQYF
V: TRBV5-8; D: NA; size: NA; J: TRBJ2-1; DNA: TGTGCCAGCAGCTTGGCCCTGACCACCTACAATGAGCAGTTCTTC; CDR3: CASSLALTTYNEQFF
V: TRBV5-1; D: NA; size: few; J: TRBJ2-3; DNA: TGCGCCAGCAGCTTTGGTACGCAGTCCACAGATACGCAGTATTTT; CDR3: CASSFGTQSTDTQYF
V: TRBV7-2; D: NA; size: NA; J: TRBJ2-7; DNA: TGTGCCAGCAGCCCCGGGCGGCTAGCCTACGAGCAGTACTTC; CDR3: CASSPGRLAYEQYF
V: TRBV18; D: NA; size: NA; J: TRBJ2-1; DNA: TGTGCCAGCTCACCACTCGGGAGTTACGAGCAGTTCTTC; CDR3: CASSPLGSYEQFF
V: TRBV20-1; D: TRBD1; size: few; J: TRBJ2-7; DNA: TGCAGTGCCAGCAACACCCGGGACAGCTCCTACGAGCAGTACTTC; CDR3: CSASNTRDSSYEQYF
V: TRBV12-3/TRBV12-4; D: NA; size: few; J: TRBJ2-1; DNA: TGTGCCAGCAGTTTTGTAGAGCGATACGAGCAGTTCTTC; CDR3: CASSFVERYEQFF
V: TRBV7-6; D: TRBD1; size: few; J: TRBJ1-2; DNA: TGTGCCAGCAGCCGGGACAGGGGTGTCTATGGCTACACCTTC; CDR3: CASSRDRGVYGYTF
V: TRBV10-2; D: NA; size: NA; J: TRBJ2-2; DNA: TGCGCCAGCAGTGAGTCAACATTCCTCACCGGGGAGCTGTTTTTT; CDR3: CASSESTFLTGELFF
V: TRBV29-1; D: NA; size: NA; J: TRBJ1-2; DNA: TGCAGCGCCAAGCCCCAGGGCTCTTATGGCTACACCTTC; CDR3: CSAKPQGSYGYTF
V: TRBV6-2/TRBV6-3; D: NA; size: NA; J: TRBJ2-7; DNA: TGTGCCAGCAGTTACTCCTCCGGGACACCCGATCCTTACGAGCAGTACTTC; CDR3: CASSYSSGTPDPYEQYF
V: TRBV5-5; D: TRBD2; size: few; J: TRBJ2-7; DNA: TGTGCCAGCAGCCAACAGCGGGAGGCCCCCTACGAGCAGTACTTC; CDR3: CASSQQREAPYEQYF
V: TRBV5-1; D: NA; size: few; J: TRBJ2-2; DNA: TGCGCCAGCATCGGGGAGTCGAACACCGGGGAGCTGTTTTTT; CDR3: CASIGESNTGELFF
V: TRBV12-3/TRBV12-4; D: TRBD1; size: NA; J: TRBJ2-2; DNA: TGTGCCAGCAGTTTAGAAACAGGGGGTGCCGGGGAGCTGTTTTTT; CDR3: CASSLETGGAGELFF
V: TRBV9; D: NA; size: NA; J: TRBJ2-1; DNA: TGTGCCAGCAGCGTAGGAGAAAATGAGCAGTTCTTC; CDR3: CASSVGENEQFF
V: TRBV5-1; D: NA; size: few; J: TRBJ2-5; DNA: TGCGCCAGCAGCCCGGACCAAGAGACCCAGTACTTC; CDR3: CASSPDQETQYF
V: TRBV7-2; D: NA; size: NA; J: TRBJ2-1; DNA: TGTGCCAGCAGCTCCCGGTCAGTTGAGCAGTTCTTC; CDR3: CASSSRSVEQFF
V: TRBV5-4; D: NA; size: NA; J: TRBJ2-5; DNA: TGTGCCAGCAGCTTGCGGGAAAGAAGTCTGGAGACCCAGTACTTC; CDR3: CASSLRERSLETQYF
V: TRBV28; D: NA; size: few; J: TRBJ1-1; DNA: TGTGCCAGCAGCCCCCCCAGGCGCCTGGGCGATACTGAAGCTTTCTTT; CDR3: CASSPPRRLGDTEAFF
V: TRBV19; D: TRBD1; size: NA; J: TRBJ1-2; DNA: TGTGCCACACGGGACAGGGGCATTGACTATGGCTACACCTTC; CDR3: CATRDRGIDYGYTF
V: TRBV5-1; D: NA; size: NA; J: TRBJ2-2; DNA: TGCGCCAGCAGCTTGGCCATGAACACCGGGGAGCTGTTTTTT; CDR3: CASSLAMNTGELFF